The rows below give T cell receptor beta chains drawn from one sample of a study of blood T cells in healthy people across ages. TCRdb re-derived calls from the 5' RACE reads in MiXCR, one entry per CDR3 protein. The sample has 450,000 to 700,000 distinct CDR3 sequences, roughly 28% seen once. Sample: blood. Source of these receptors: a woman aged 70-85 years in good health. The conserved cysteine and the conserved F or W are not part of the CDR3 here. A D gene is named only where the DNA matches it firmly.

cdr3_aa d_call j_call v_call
SARDLDRPGNEKLF . TRBJ1-4 TRBV20-1
ASSRDGGETQY . TRBJ2-5 TRBV25-1
ASSFLQGALQETQY TRBD1 TRBJ2-5 TRBV5-1
ASSLRQGPQETQY TRBD1 TRBJ2-5 TRBV4-3
ASSLRNGGSGYT . TRBJ1-2 TRBV7-2
ASTAAETQY . TRBJ2-5 TRBV7-2
ASSYSGTYSYNEQF . TRBJ2-1 TRBV6-5
ASSHQTGGSGGYT TRBD1 TRBJ1-2 TRBV14
SARRLLRSNQPQH . TRBJ1-5 TRBV20-1
AWSFGGMGETQY . TRBJ2-5 TRBV30
ATTGTGDEQF TRBD1 TRBJ2-1 TRBV6-5
ASVPGQGNNEQY . TRBJ2-7 TRBV7-9
ASSFAAGVNTEAF . TRBJ1-1 TRBV12-3/TRBV12-4
SASLPGRIGEAF . TRBJ1-1 TRBV20-1
ASSQDSYYGYT . TRBJ1-2 TRBV6-5
ATNREPQETQY . . TRBV10-3
ASSGGAGDTQY . TRBJ2-3 TRBV7-2
SATRTSGGATGELF TRBD2 TRBJ2-2 TRBV20-1
ASRTRGMNTEAF . TRBJ1-1 TRBV2
ASSDQGGVAEKLF . TRBJ1-4 TRBV6-1
ASSLAGLPNTGELF . TRBJ2-2 TRBV5-1
ASSTRQGARGSYEQY TRBD1 . TRBV7-9
ASSLYGGPSEQY . TRBJ2-7 TRBV5-1
AISELGLIGEQY . . TRBV10-3
SARRDQNTEAF . TRBJ1-1 TRBV20-1
ASSLGSGTGGEQY TRBD1 TRBJ2-7 TRBV7-9
ASSLSTSQY . TRBJ2-5 TRBV7-2
ASSQEQGLRDRVKLF TRBD1 TRBJ1-4 TRBV4-1
ASSLGYTNEKLF . TRBJ1-4 TRBV7-9
ASSQDPLSSYNEQF . TRBJ2-1 TRBV4-3
ASSEAGGLGIYEQY TRBD2 TRBJ2-7 TRBV7-2
SAPLAGISYSGANVLT . TRBJ2-6 TRBV20-1
SARVGSYNEQF . . TRBV20-1
ASSYSTGKLF . TRBJ1-4 TRBV6-5
ASSPYTSGGFYEQY TRBD2 TRBJ2-7 TRBV7-2
ASNRGGAYNEQF TRBD2 TRBJ2-1 TRBV6-5
ASSQRQGGSIQY TRBD1 TRBJ2-4 TRBV4-2
ASSLDSSRGYEQF . TRBJ2-1 TRBV7-2
ASSLGIFAETQY . TRBJ2-5 TRBV7-2
SVARSPLTDTQY . TRBJ2-3 TRBV29-1
ASSYTNRADTQH . . TRBV7-6
ASSVRGSNQPQH . TRBJ1-5 TRBV2
SASRRATYEQY . . TRBV20-1
SARGGTGGASEAF TRBD1 TRBJ1-1 TRBV20-1
SAKTSTSTDTQY . TRBJ2-3 TRBV20-1